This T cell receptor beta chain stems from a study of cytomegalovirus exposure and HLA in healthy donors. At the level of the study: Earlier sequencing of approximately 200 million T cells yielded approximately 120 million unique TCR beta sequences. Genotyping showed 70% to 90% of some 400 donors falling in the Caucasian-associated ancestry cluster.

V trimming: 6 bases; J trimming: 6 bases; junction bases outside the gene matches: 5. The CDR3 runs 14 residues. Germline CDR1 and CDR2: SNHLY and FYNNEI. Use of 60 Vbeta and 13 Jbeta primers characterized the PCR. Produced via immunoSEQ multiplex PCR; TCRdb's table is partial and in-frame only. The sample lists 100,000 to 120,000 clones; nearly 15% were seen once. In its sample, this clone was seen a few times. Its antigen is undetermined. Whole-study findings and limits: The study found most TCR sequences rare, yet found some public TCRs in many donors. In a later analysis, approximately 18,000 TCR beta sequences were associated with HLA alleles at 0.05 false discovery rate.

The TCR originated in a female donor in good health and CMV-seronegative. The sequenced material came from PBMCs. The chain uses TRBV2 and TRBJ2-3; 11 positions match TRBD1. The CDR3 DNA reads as TGTGCCAGCAGGGACAGGGGGCTCACGGATACGCAGTATTTT. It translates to CASRDRGLTDTQYF.